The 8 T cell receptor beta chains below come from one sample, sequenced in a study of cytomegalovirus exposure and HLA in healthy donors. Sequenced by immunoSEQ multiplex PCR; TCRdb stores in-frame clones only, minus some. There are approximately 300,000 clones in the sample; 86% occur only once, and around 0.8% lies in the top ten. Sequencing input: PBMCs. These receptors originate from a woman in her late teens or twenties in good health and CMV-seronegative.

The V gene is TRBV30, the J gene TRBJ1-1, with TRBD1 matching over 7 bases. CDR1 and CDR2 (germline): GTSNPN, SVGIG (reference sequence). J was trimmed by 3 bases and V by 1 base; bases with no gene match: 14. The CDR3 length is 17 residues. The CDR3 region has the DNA TGTGCCTGGAGTGGCGGGGACAGACGGGATCCGGACACTGAAGCTTTCTTT. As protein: CAWSGGDRRDPDTEAFF.

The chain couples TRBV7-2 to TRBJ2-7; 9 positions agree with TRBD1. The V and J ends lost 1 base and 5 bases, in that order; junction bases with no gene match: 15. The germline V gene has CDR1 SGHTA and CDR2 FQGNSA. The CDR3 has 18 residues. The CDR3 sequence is CASSLVSSGQGLVHEQYF. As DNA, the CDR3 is TGTGCCAGCAGCTTAGTGTCTTCGGGACAGGGTTTGGTCCACGAGCAGTACTTC.

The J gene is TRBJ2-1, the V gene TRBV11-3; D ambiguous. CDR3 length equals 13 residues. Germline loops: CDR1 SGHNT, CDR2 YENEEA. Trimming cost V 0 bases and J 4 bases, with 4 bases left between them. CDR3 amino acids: CASSLDRYNEQFF. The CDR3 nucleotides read TGTGCCAGCAGCTTAGACAGATACAATGAGCAGTTCTTC. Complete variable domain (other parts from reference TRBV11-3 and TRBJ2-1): EAGVVQSPRYKIIEKKQPVAFWCNPISGHNTLYWYLQNLGQGPELLIRYENEEAVDDSQLPKDRFSAERLKGVDSTLKIQPAELGDSAVYLCASSLDRYNEQFFGPGTRLTVL.

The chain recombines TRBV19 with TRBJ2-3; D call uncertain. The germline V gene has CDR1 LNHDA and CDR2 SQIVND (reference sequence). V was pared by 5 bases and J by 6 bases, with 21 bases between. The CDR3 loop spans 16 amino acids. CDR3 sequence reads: CASSVGAEPSLDTQYF. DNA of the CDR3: TGTGCCAGTAGTGTAGGTGCGGAGCCCTCCTTGGATACGCAGTATTTT.

The CDR3 loop reads CASSLGGLRNYGYTF. CDR3 DNA: TGTGCCAGCAGCTTAGGGGGACTTAGAAACTATGGCTACACCTTC. The chain combines TRBV11-2 with TRBJ1-2; possible D gene TRBD1, 5 bases. The V end was cut by 1 base, the J end by 2 bases, with 11 bases between. Per the germline V gene, CDR1 is SGHAT and CDR2 is FQNNGV. The CDR3 is 15 residues long.

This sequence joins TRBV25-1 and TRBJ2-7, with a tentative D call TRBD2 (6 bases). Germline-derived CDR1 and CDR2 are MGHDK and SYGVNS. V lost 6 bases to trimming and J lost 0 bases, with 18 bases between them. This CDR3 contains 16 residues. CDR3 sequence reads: CASSPSRDFSSYEQYF. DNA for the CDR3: TGTGCCAGCAGCCCCTCTAGGGACTTCAGCTCCTACGAGCAGTACTTC.

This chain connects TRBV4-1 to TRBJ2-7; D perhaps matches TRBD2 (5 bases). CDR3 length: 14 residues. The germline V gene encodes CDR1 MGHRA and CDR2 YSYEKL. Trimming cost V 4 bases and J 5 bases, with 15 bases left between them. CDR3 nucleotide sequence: TGCGCCAGCAGCCCACCGGGCGCGGGCCACGAGCAGTACTTC. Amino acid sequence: CASSPPGAGHEQYF.

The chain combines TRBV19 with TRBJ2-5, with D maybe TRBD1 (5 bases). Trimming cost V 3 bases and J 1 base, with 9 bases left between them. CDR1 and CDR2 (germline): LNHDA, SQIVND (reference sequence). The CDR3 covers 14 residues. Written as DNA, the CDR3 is TGTGCCAGTAGTATGGGTAGGGGCCAAGAGACCCAGTACTTC. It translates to CASSMGRGQETQYF.